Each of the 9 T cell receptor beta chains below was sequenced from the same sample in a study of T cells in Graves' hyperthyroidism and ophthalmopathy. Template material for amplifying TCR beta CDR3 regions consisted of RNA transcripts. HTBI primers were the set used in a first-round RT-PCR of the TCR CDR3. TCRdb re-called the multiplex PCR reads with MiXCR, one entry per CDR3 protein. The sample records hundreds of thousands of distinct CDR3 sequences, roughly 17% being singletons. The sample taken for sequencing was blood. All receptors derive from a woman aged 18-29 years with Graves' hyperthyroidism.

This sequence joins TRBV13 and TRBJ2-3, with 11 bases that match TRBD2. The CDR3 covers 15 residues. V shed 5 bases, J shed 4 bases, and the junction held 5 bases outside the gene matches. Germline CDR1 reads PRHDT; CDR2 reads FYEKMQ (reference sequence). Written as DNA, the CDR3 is TGTGCCAGCAGCGAGGGACTAGCGGATTCAGATACGCAGTATTTT. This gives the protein CASSEGLADSDTQYF.

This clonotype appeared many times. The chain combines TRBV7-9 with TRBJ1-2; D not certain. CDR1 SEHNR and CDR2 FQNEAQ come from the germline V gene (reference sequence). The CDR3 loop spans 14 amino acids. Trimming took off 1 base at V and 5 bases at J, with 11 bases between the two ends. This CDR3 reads CASSLEFGEYGYTF. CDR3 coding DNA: TGTGCCAGCAGCTTAGAATTCGGGGAGTATGGCTACACCTTC.

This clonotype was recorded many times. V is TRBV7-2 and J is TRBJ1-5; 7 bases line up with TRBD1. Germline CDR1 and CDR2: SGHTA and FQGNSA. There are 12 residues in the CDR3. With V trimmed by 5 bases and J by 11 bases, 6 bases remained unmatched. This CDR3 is CASSHGQAAQHF. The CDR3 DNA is TGTGCCAGCAGCCATGGACAGGCGGCCCAGCATTTT.

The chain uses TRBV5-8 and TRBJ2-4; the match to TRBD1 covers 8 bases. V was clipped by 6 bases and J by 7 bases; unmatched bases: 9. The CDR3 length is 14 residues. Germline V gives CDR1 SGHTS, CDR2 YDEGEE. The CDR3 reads CASILRGRMNIQYF. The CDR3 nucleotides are TGTGCCAGCATCCTCAGGGGGCGCATGAACATTCAGTACTTC.

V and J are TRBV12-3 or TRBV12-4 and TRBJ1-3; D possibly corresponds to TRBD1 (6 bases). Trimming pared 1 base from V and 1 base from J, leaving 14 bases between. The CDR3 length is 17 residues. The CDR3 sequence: CASSLGGGGKSGNTIYF. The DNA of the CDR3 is TGTGCCAGCAGTTTAGGAGGAGGGGGAAAGTCTGGAAACACCATATATTTT.

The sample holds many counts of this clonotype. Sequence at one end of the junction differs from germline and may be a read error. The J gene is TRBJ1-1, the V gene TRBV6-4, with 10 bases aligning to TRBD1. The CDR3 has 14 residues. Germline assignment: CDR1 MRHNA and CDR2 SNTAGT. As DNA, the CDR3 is TGTGCCAGCAGGGACTCCGGGACAGGGGTTAAAGCTTTCTTT. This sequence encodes CASRDSGTGVKAFF.

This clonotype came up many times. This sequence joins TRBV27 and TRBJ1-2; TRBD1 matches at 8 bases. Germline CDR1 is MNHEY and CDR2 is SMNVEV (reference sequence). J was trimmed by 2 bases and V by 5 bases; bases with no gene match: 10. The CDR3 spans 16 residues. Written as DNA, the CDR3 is TGTGCCAGCAGTCCGGGAAGACAGGGGCCGAACTATGGCTACACCTTC. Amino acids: CASSPGRQGPNYGYTF.

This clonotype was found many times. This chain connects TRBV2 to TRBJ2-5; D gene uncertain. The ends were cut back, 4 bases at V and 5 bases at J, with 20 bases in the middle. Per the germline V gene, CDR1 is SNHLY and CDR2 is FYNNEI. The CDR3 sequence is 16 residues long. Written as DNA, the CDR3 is TGTGCCAGCAGTGGGCCCCTCTTACACCCGCGGGAGACCCAGTACTTC. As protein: CASSGPLLHPRETQYF. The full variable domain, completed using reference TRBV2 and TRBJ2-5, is EPEVTQTPSHQVTQMGQEVILRCVPISNHLYFYWYRQILGQKVEFLVSFYNNEISEKSEIFDDQFSVERPDGSNFTLKIRSTKLEDSAMYFCASSGPLLHPRETQYFGPGTRLLVL.

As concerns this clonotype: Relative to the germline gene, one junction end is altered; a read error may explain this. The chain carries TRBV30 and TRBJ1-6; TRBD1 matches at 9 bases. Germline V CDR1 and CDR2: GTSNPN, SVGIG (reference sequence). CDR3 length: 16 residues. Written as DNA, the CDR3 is TGTGCCTGTCGGAGGGGGACAGGGCTGATAAATTCACCCCGCCACTTT. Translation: CACRRGTGLINSPRHF.